The 7 T cell receptor beta chains reported below all come from one sample, sequenced in a study of T cells after yellow fever vaccination. MiXCR, applied by TCRdb to the 5' RACE reads, yields one record per CDR3 protein. Here the sample spans approximately 90,000 distinct CDR3 sequences, about 6% being singletons. The starting material was CD8+ T cells sorted from PBMCs, obtained 10 days after the yellow fever booster vaccination. These receptors were collected from a man in his late teens or twenties who received the YFV17D yellow fever vaccine.

This clonotype was picked up a small number of times. The chain combines TRBV27 with TRBJ2-7; D is unclear. CDR1 and CDR2 from the germline V gene are MNHEY and SMNVEV (reference sequence). The CDR3 runs to 15 residues. V was pared by 3 bases and J by 1 base, with 13 bases between. The CDR3 DNA is TGTGCCAGCAGTTTGTCTGGGTACACTTCCTACGAGCAGTACTTC. Translation: CASSLSGYTSYEQYF.

The chain links TRBV27 to TRBJ2-7; D is unclear. This CDR3 is 14 amino acids long. Germline V gives CDR1 MNHEY, CDR2 SMNVEV (reference sequence). V shed 4 bases and J shed 3 bases, with 13 bases lying between them. DNA for the CDR3: TGTGCCAGCAGTTCCATACCTATGATCTACGAGCAGTACTTC. It is translated as CASSSIPMIYEQYF.

This clonotype was seen many times. The rearrangement joins TRBV23-1 to TRBJ2-7, with D possibly being TRBD2 (6 bases). TRBV23-1 is reported as an ORF; its role is uncertain. V was shortened by 7 bases and J by 3 bases, with 25 bases between the two germline ends. The CDR3 is 17 residues long. CDR3 coding DNA: TGCGCCAGCACCCCAATCCCCCCCGTAGTGGGGGGCTACGAGCAGTACTTC. This translates into CASTPIPPVVGGYEQYF.

This clonotype was counted at least ten times. The chain carries TRBV6-2 or TRBV6-3 and TRBJ1-1; D not resolved. With 7 bases removed from V and 6 bases from J, the gap between germline ends came to 18 bases. From germline, CDR1 is MNHEY and CDR2 SVGEGT. CDR3 length: 14 residues. This CDR3 reads CASTSGREWAEAFF. The DNA of the CDR3 is TGTGCCAGCACTTCGGGCCGCGAATGGGCTGAAGCTTTCTTT.

This clonotype was counted a few times. The chain combines TRBV6-5 with TRBJ2-6; D unclear. The V gene's germline CDR1 is MNHEY and CDR2 SVGAGI. V was pared by 2 bases and J by 0 bases, with 5 bases between. CDR3 length equals 15 residues. For the CDR3, the DNA is TGTGCCAGCAGTTACGACCTCTCTGGGGCCAACGTCCTGACTTTC. Its translation: CASSYDLSGANVLTF.

This clonotype showed up just a few times. V gene TRBV12-3 or TRBV12-4 combines with J gene TRBJ2-1, with 10 bases matching TRBD2. V trimming: 6 bases; J trimming: 7 bases; junction bases outside the gene matches: 6. This CDR3 has 14 residues. CDR3 loop: CASSQRGGRNEQFF. DNA for the CDR3: TGTGCCAGCAGCCAGCGGGGGGGCCGAAATGAGCAGTTCTTC.

CDR3 amino acids: CASSDPGTNYGYTF. CDR3 DNA: TGTGCCAGCAGTGACCCAGGAACCAACTATGGCTACACCTTC. V usage is TRBV2 and J usage is TRBJ1-2; the D is unclear. The CDR3 length is 14 residues. V dropped 3 bases and J dropped 2 bases, with 10 bases sitting between them. Looked up from germline, CDR1 is SNHLY and CDR2 is FYNNEI. Using reference TRBV2 and TRBJ1-2 for the parts outside the CDR3, the full variable domain is EPEVTQTPSHQVTQMGQEVILRCVPISNHLYFYWYRQILGQKVEFLVSFYNNEISEKSEIFDDQFSVERPDGSNFTLKIRSTKLEDSAMYFCASSDPGTNYGYTFGSGTRLTVV.